This entry features one T cell receptor (beta chain) sequence. Its target is not known. Pooling of second doses given at about 4 or about 12 weeks was done. The germline V gene has CDR1 MNHEY and CDR2 SVGEGT. The V gene lost 2 bases and the J gene lost 6 bases, with 19 bases spanning the gap. The CDR3 is made up of 16 amino acids. The sample is drawn from a study of T cell responses to AZD1222 COVID-19 vaccine. General study findings and limits: Spike-specific TCR breadth rose after two AZD1222 doses, and depth rose as well. Reports indicate that nearly half of spike-specific TCRs are directed at unmutated variant regions.

Libraries were prepared by immunoSEQ multiplex PCR; TCRdb keeps only in-frame clonotypes and omits some of them. The sample includes about 120,000 clones, 90% to 95% seen only once; the top ten take more than 4.5%. V is TRBV6-2 or TRBV6-3 and J is TRBJ1-2; possible D gene TRBD1, 5 bases. The specimen comprised peripheral blood, sampled 28 days after the second AZD1222 dose. This clonotype originated in an adult who received the AZD1222 COVID-19 vaccine. DNA of the CDR3: TGTGCCAGCAGTTACCCACCCATGGGGGTTCTTCATGGCTACACCTTC. Translated: CASSYPPMGVLHGYTF.